Sequencing of this T cell receptor (beta chain) was carried out in a study of CD8 T cells in ankylosing spondylitis (dated by TCRdb to the late 2010s). In terms of the full investigation: The study set out to find disease-linked TCR variants by profiling T cell receptor beta repertoires in ankylosing spondylitis patients and healthy donors. Peripheral blood was sampled, and synovial fluid was additionally collected from ankylosing spondylitis patients. The full study cohort was made up of 25 ankylosing spondylitis patients and around 100 healthy donors.

The full study reports these points: Some of the motif variants had been reported before in the synovial fluid and blood of reactive arthritis patients, a finding that suggests common disease-initiation mechanisms. The disease-linked clones had a CD8+ phenotype and were found at relatively low frequencies in peripheral blood. Blood from ankylosing spondylitis patients appeared to be characterized by a TCR beta motif made up of several highly homologous amino acid variants. The disease-linked clones were reported as significantly enriched in matched synovial fluid samples from ankylosing spondylitis patients.

About this clonotype itself: There is no known antigen for this receptor. No quality values exist for individual bases; no much larger clone is one base distant.

The germline V end is reduced by 6 bases and the J end by 5 bases; junction bases left unmatched: 8. The CDR3 measures 13 amino acids from cysteine to valine. The kept DNA is CDR3 alone, 39 bases in frame from the first base. Via the germline V gene, CDR1 is SQVTM and CDR2 ANQGSEA. This sample was sequenced with an Illumina HiSeq 2500. Quantitative 5'-RACE with molecular barcodes was the method used to prepare the TCR beta libraries. In the authors' own workflow: A new computational method based on a probabilistic model of VDJ rearrangement was used to identify disease-linked TCR variants. The raw public reads went through TCRdb reprocessing: fastp at Q25, MiXCR clone calling, in-frame beta chains kept. CDR3 protein duplicates are merged, each entry listing the most common genes and DNA. The V and J calls shown here were made by TCRdb, not taken from the authors' results. Within this sample are around 280,000 distinct CDR3 sequences, with 15% to 20% of them counted one time only. Of the sample, 7.8% is held by the ten largest clones.

What was sequenced was blood, either unsorted or a sorted T cell fraction (not recorded which). The sequence is built from TRBV29-1 and TRBJ2-7, and 9 bases in between align with TRBD1. The origin of this receptor is a male donor with ankylosing spondylitis or in good health (not recorded which). The encoded CDR3 is CSVARDREDEQYV. The sequenced DNA: TGCAGCGTGGCCCGGGACAGGGAAGACGAGCAGTACGTC.